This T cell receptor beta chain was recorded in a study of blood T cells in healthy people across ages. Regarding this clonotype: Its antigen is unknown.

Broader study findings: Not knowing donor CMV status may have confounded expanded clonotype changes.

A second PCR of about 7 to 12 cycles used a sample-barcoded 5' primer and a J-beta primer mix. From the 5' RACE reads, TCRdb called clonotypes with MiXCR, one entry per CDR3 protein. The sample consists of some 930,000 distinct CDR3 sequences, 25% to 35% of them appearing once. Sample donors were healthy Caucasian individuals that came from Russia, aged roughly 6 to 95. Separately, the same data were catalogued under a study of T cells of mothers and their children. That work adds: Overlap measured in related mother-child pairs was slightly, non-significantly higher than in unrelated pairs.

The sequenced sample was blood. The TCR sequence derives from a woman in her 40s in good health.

The CDR3 is CASSLPLGTRQGSSYEQYF. CDR3 in DNA: TGTGCCAGCAGCTTGCCCCTGGGGACGAGGCAGGGCAGTTCCTACGAGCAGTACTTC. The chain couples TRBV5-4 to TRBJ2-7; TRBD1 or TRBD2 may be the D gene (5 bases each). The germline V and J ends were trimmed by 1 base and 1 base, with 24 bases remaining between them. This CDR3 comprises 19 residues. CDR1 is SGHNT and CDR2 is YYREEE in the germline V gene (reference sequence).